This T cell receptor (beta chain) was obtained from a study of blood T cell repertoires in COVID-19. Study-wide context: The cDNA or gDNA used as material had been derived from T cells, B-cell-depleted T cells, or PBMCs.

This clone was detected only once. In germline, CDR1 is SNHLY, CDR2 FYNNEI. Trimming cost V 3 bases and J 2 bases, with 7 bases left between them. This CDR3 comprises 14 residues. Study processing details: Amplification of reference gene primers provided the estimated nucleated cell counts. Profiling relied on immunoSEQ multiplex PCR, and the TCRdb table lists in-frame clones only, not all of them. For V, J and clone size, that table is used; D and trimming come from the DNA. Here the sample spans 150,000 to 200,000 clones, 84% being singletons. This clonotype was obtained from a human donor with acute or convalescent COVID-19. The donor label of this sample is uncertain. The sample consisted of peripheral blood. This chain uses TRBV2 with TRBJ1-4; no clear D gene. The CDR3 reads CASSDGGTNEKLFF. The CDR3 nucleotides are TGTGCCAGCAGTGATGGAGGGACTAATGAAAAACTGTTTTTT. The variable domain in full, with the rest retrieved from reference TRBV2 and TRBJ1-4, is EPEVTQTPSHQVTQMGQEVILRCVPISNHLYFYWYRQILGQKVEFLVSFYNNEISEKSEIFDDQFSVERPDGSNFTLKIRSTKLEDSAMYFCASSDGGTNEKLFFGSGTQLSVL.